This entry concerns a single TCR beta chain. The ends were cut back, 0 bases at V and 6 bases at J, with 19 bases in the middle. The CDR3 contains 16 residues. Looked up from germline, CDR1 is SGHKS and CDR2 is YYEKEE (reference sequence). The sample belongs to a study of blood T cell repertoires in COVID-19. As for the study in general: Sample material is recorded as cDNA or gDNA derived from T cells, B-cell-depleted T cells, or PBMCs.

Profiling relied on immunoSEQ multiplex PCR, and the TCRdb table lists in-frame clones only, not all of them. Of 120,000 to 150,000 clones listed, roughly 84% were seen once; the top ten hold approximately 2.5%. This receptor was obtained from a human donor with acute or convalescent COVID-19. The donor label of this sample is uncertain. The rearrangement uses TRBV5-5 and TRBJ2-7; maybe TRBD1 (6 bases). The sample comprised peripheral blood. The CDR3 nucleotides read TGTGCCAGCAGCTTGGCTACAGGGAGATCTGCGATCGAGCAGTACTTC. It yields the protein CASSLATGRSAIEQYF.